A single sample gave rise to the 19 T cell receptor beta chains below, sequenced in a study of control samples from healthy donors and cancer patients. The method was immunoSEQ multiplex PCR; TCRdb's version includes in-frame clones alone and lacks a portion of them. The sample has some 110,000 clones, 85% to 90% seen once. The sample was PBMCs. The receptors were gathered from a woman aged 50 to 65 with colorectal cancer.

The CDR3 region has the DNA TGTGCCACCAGTCCGGACAGAGGACTAGCGGGAGTTACCGGGGAGCTGTTTTTT. Translation gives CATSPDRGLAGVTGELFF. The chain carries TRBV24-1 and TRBJ2-2, with TRBD2 matching 13 bases. Looked up from germline, CDR1 is KGHDR and CDR2 is SFDVKD. The CDR3 runs 18 residues. With 6 bases clipped from V and 5 bases from J, the junction kept 11 bases outside the gene matches.

The chain recombines TRBV7-2 with TRBJ2-1, with D tentatively TRBD2 (5 bases). Germline lookup yields CDR1 SGHTA and CDR2 FQGNSA. Trimming took 1 base from V and 12 from J, leaving 10 bases between them. The CDR3 covers 12 residues. CDR3 protein: CASSLDFSVQFF. Written as DNA, the CDR3 is TGTGCCAGCAGCTTAGATTTTAGCGTGCAGTTCTTC.

The rearrangement uses TRBV3-1 (or the pseudogene TRBV3-2) and TRBJ1-1, with TRBD1 matching over 8 bases. The germline V gene has CDR1 LGHDT and CDR2 YNNKEL (reference sequence). V lost 0 bases and J lost 3; bases outside the gene matches: 6. CDR3 size: 16 residues. CDR3 DNA sequence: TGTGCCAGCAGCCAAGACGGACAGGGTTGGGACACTGAAGCTTTCTTT. Amino acids: CASSQDGQGWDTEAFF.

Written as DNA, the CDR3 is TGTGCCAGCAGACGTACGGTGGTAGCGGGACCCTACGAGCAGTACTTC. Translation: CASRRTVVAGPYEQYF. V and J are TRBV11-2 and TRBJ2-7; 8 bases line up with TRBD2. The CDR3 covers 16 residues. After removal of 6 bases from V and 2 bases from J, the junction contained 12 bases not matched to a gene. Germline V CDR1 and CDR2: SGHAT, FQNNGV.

The V gene is TRBV2, the J gene TRBJ1-2, with 8 bases fitting TRBD1. The CDR3 is 14 amino acids. Losses at the gene ends were 6 bases for V and 3 bases for J; bases not matched to a gene: 6. Per germline, CDR1 SNHLY and CDR2 FYNNEI. CDR3 in DNA: TGTGCCAGCAGCCGGGACAGGAAGGACTATGGCTACACCTTC. As protein: CASSRDRKDYGYTF.

DNA for the CDR3: TGTGCCAGCAGCCAAAGTGCCGGGGGAAACTACAATGAGCAGTTCTTC. Translating it yields CASSQSAGGNYNEQFF. This rearrangement joins TRBV5-4 to TRBJ2-1; tentatively, D is TRBD2 (6 bases). Per germline, CDR1 SGHNT and CDR2 YYREEE (reference sequence). V was cut by 4 bases and J by 3 bases, with 17 bases left in between. This CDR3 has 16 residues. Drawing the rest from reference TRBV5-4 and TRBJ2-1, the complete variable domain is ETGVTQSPTHLIKTRGQQVTLRCSSQSGHNTVSWYQQALGQGPQFIFQYYREEENGRGNFPPRFSGLQFPNYSSELNVNALELDDSALYLCASSQSAGGNYNEQFFGPGTRLTVL.

The chain combines TRBV4-1 with TRBJ2-5; TRBD1 is a possible D gene (6 bases). CDR1 and CDR2 from the germline V gene are MGHRA and YSYEKL. The CDR3 spans 16 residues. Trimming left V 4 bases short and J 2 bases short, with 17 bases between. CDR3 DNA: TGCGCCAGCAGCCCCTACCCCGGGACAAGACAAGAGACCCAGTACTTC. Translation: CASSPYPGTRQETQYF.

The chain recombines TRBV11-2 with TRBJ1-2; D ambiguous. The CDR3 covers 12 residues. Trimming removed 5 bases from V and 0 bases from J, with 4 bases in between. Germline values: CDR1 SGHAT, CDR2 FQNNGV. As DNA, the CDR3 is TGTGCCAGCAGCCAAGCTAACTATGGCTACACCTTC. Residues: CASSQANYGYTF. The variable domain in full, completed from reference TRBV11-2 and TRBJ1-2, reads EAGVAQSPRYKIIEKRQSVAFWCNPISGHATLYWYQQILGQGPKLLIQFQNNGVVDDSQLPKDRFSAERLKGVDSTLKIQPAKLEDSAVYLCASSQANYGYTFGSGTRLTVV.

V and J are TRBV11-3 and TRBJ2-2, with TRBD2 matching 8 bases. This CDR3 has 16 amino acids. CDR1 and CDR2 from the germline V gene are SGHNT and YENEEA. V shed 0 bases and J 5 bases; nucleotides not matched to a gene: 5. The CDR3 loop reads CASSLDPGTRTGELFF. CDR3 bases: TGTGCCAGCAGCTTAGATCCCGGGACTAGAACCGGGGAGCTGTTTTTT. Combining the CDR3 with reference TRBV11-3 and TRBJ2-2 gives the whole variable domain EAGVVQSPRYKIIEKKQPVAFWCNPISGHNTLYWYLQNLGQGPELLIRYENEEAVDDSQLPKDRFSAERLKGVDSTLKIQPAELGDSAVYLCASSLDPGTRTGELFFGEGSRLTVL.

This clone was counted a few times. The chain is built from TRBV10-1 and TRBJ2-7, with a tentative D call TRBD1 (6 bases). V lost 2 bases and J 5 bases, leaving 13 bases between the germline ends. The germline V gene has CDR1 WNHNN and CDR2 SYGVQD (reference sequence). This CDR3 is 14 amino acids long. Here the CDR3 reads CASSEGTNYDEQYF. CDR3 coding DNA: TGCGCCAGCAGTGAGGGGACAAACTACGACGAGCAGTACTTC.

This chain uses TRBV24-1 with TRBJ2-7, with D perhaps TRBD1 (5 bases). The V gene's germline CDR1 is KGHDR and CDR2 SFDVKD. Trimming took off 6 bases at V and 4 bases at J, with 21 bases between the two ends. The CDR3 is made up of 16 amino acids. CDR3 DNA sequence: TGTGCCACCAGTTCATCCAGGGCAGATACAACTTACGAGCAGTACTTC. This gives the protein CATSSSRADTTYEQYF.

The J gene is TRBJ2-5, the V gene TRBV19; D gene unclear. This CDR3 comprises 13 residues. V was pared by 3 bases and J by 3 bases, with 8 bases between. Germline V CDR1 and CDR2: LNHDA, SQIVND (reference sequence). The CDR3 region is CASSMGSKETQYF. In DNA, the CDR3 is TGTGCCAGTAGTATGGGCAGCAAAGAGACCCAGTACTTC.

This chain links TRBV7-3 with TRBJ2-7; D is possibly TRBD2 (6 bases). The V end was cut by 0 bases, the J end by 6 bases, with 9 bases between. Germline lookup yields CDR1 SGHTA and CDR2 FQGTGA. CDR3 length equals 13 residues. CDR3 DNA sequence: TGTGCCAGCAGCTTAACGCGGGGTGGCGAGCAGTACTTC. This translates into CASSLTRGGEQYF. Full variable domain (remainder filled in from reference TRBV7-3 and TRBJ2-7): GAGVSQTPSNKVTEKGKYVELRCDPISGHTALYWYRQSLGQGPEFLIYFQGTGAADDSGLPNDRFFAVRPEGSVSTLKIQRTERGDSAVYLCASSLTRGGEQYFGPGTRLTVT.

J is TRBJ1-2 and V is TRBV2, with a weak D call TRBD1 (5 bases). The CDR3 has 15 amino acids. Germline V CDR1 and CDR2: SNHLY, FYNNEI. Trimming cost V 5 bases and J 4 bases, with 17 bases left between them. CDR3 sequence: CASSPRQLLSYGYTF. DNA of the CDR3: TGTGCCAGCAGTCCTCGACAGCTATTAAGCTATGGCTACACCTTC.

This clone was observed once. V gene TRBV5-1 combines with J gene TRBJ2-1; 10 nucleotides line up with TRBD2. CDR1 is SGHRS and CDR2 is YFSETQ in the germline V gene. The CDR3 totals 14 residues. V shed 4 bases, J shed 5 bases, and the junction held 3 bases outside the gene matches. The CDR3 nucleotides are TGCGCCAGCAGCGCCGGACTAGCGGACAATGAGCAGTTCTTC. It codes for CASSAGLADNEQFF.

The chain carries TRBV6-6 and TRBJ2-1, with 10 bases aligning to TRBD1. Unmatched junction bases numbered 8, after V lost 2 bases and J lost 10 bases. This CDR3 is 15 amino acids long. Germline V CDR1 and CDR2: MNHNY, SVGAGI (reference sequence). CDR3 sequence reads: CASSYGDRGFLEQFF. The CDR3 nucleotides read TGTGCCAGCAGTTACGGGGACAGGGGCTTCCTCGAGCAGTTCTTC.

This sequence joins TRBV11-2 and TRBJ1-5, with D hard to call. The germline V and J ends were trimmed by 2 bases and 4 bases, with 6 bases remaining between them. Germline CDR1 is SGHAT and CDR2 is FQNNGV. The CDR3 is made up of 13 amino acids. The CDR3 region has the DNA TGTGCCAGCAGCTTAAACGTGAATCAGCCCCAGCATTTT. Translating gives CASSLNVNQPQHF.

The V and J genes are TRBV9 and TRBJ1-1; D is possibly TRBD1 (5 bases). Looked up from germline, CDR1 is SGDLS and CDR2 is YYNGEE. The CDR3 loop spans 14 amino acids. The V end was cut by 3 bases, the J end by 0 bases, with 9 bases between. DNA of the CDR3: TGTGCCAGCAGCGCCAAACAGGTGAACACTGAAGCTTTCTTT. Translated, it gives CASSAKQVNTEAFF.

V gene TRBV11-2 combines with J gene TRBJ2-7; 8 nucleotides match TRBD2. The CDR3 is 13 residues long. The germline V gene has CDR1 SGHAT and CDR2 FQNNGV. With 5 bases clipped from V and 3 bases from J, the junction kept 3 bases outside the gene matches. The CDR3 bases are TGTGCCAGCAGCGGGCTAGCGGGCTACGAGCAGTACTTC. Amino acid sequence: CASSGLAGYEQYF.